The 32 T cell receptor beta chains given below trace back to one sample, sequenced in a study of cytomegalovirus exposure and HLA in healthy donors. A multiplex PCR was run with 60 Vbeta primers and 13 Jbeta primers. Clones were sequenced by immunoSEQ multiplex PCR, and TCRdb holds only the in-frame ones, with some missing. The sample table sets out 20,000 to 25,000 clones. Specimen: PBMCs. The receptors here all came from a male donor in good health and CMV-seropositive.

The chain links TRBV5-1 to TRBJ2-6; D unresolved. Looked up from germline, CDR1 is SGHRS and CDR2 is YFSETQ. The V gene lost 2 bases and the J gene lost 1 base, with 7 bases spanning the gap. The CDR3 consists of 15 residues. The CDR3 DNA is TGCGCCAGCAGCTTAACAGTATCTGGGGCCAACGTCCTGACTTTC. Protein product: CASSLTVSGANVLTF.

The chain recombines TRBV7-6 with TRBJ1-1, with TRBD1 identical over 8 bases. This CDR3 has 15 amino acids. Germline lookup yields CDR1 SGHVS and CDR2 FNYEAQ. Trimming took 5 bases from V and 1 from J; bases not matched to a gene: 6. The CDR3 spells CASSMDRVPNTEAFF. In DNA form, the CDR3 reads TGTGCCAGCAGCATGGACAGGGTACCGAACACTGAAGCTTTCTTT. The full variable domain, rest sourced from reference TRBV7-6 and TRBJ1-1, is GAGVSQSPRYKVTKRGQDVALRCDPISGHVSLYWYRQALGQGPEFLTYFNYEAQQDKSGLPNDRFSAERPEGSISTLTIQRTEQRDSAMYRCASSMDRVPNTEAFFGQGTRLTVV.

The chain couples TRBV6-1 to TRBJ2-1; TRBD2 matches at 11 bases. J was trimmed by 6 bases and V by 6 bases; bases with no gene match: 7. Per germline, CDR1 MNHNS and CDR2 SASEGT. The CDR3 spans 15 residues. CDR3 loop: CASSLLAGEPNEQFF. CDR3 coding DNA: TGTGCCAGCAGCCTACTAGCGGGAGAACCCAATGAGCAGTTCTTC.

This sequence joins TRBV5-1 and TRBJ1-2; the match to TRBD1 covers 8 bases. CDR3 length: 15 residues. The trim removed 4 bases at V and 4 bases at J, leaving 9 bases unmatched. Germline assignment: CDR1 SGHRS and CDR2 YFSETQ. The CDR3 is CASSIRQGTGYGYTF. CDR3 sequence (DNA): TGCGCCAGCAGCATAAGACAGGGGACAGGCTATGGCTACACCTTC. The variable domain in full, completed from reference TRBV5-1 and TRBJ1-2, reads KAGVTQTPRYLIKTRGQQVTLSCSPISGHRSVSWYQQTPGQGLQFLFEYFSETQRNKGNFPGRFSGRQFSNSRSEMNVSTLELGDSALYLCASSIRQGTGYGYTFGSGTRLTVV.

This chain uses TRBV7-9 with TRBJ1-1; no definite D call. CDR1 and CDR2 (germline): SEHNR, FQNEAQ (reference sequence). V shed 4 bases and J shed 1 base, with 19 bases lying between them. This CDR3 comprises 17 residues. The CDR3 coding sequence is TGTGCCAGCAGCTCCAGGACGGAGGACTTATCGAACACTGAAGCTTTCTTT. Its protein product is CASSSRTEDLSNTEAFF.

The genes are TRBV9 and TRBJ1-1; possible D gene TRBD1, 6 bases. CDR3 size: 17 residues. Trimming left V 2 bases short and J 3 bases short, with 20 bases between. The V gene's germline CDR1 is SGDLS and CDR2 YYNGEE. The CDR3 reads CASSVDPQTGSDTEAFF. In nucleotides, the CDR3 is TGTGCCAGCAGCGTCGACCCTCAGACAGGCAGTGACACTGAAGCTTTCTTT.

CDR3 sequence: CASSQEVKLAGAGETQYF. CDR3 DNA sequence: TGTGCCAGCAGCCAAGAAGTGAAGCTAGCGGGGGCCGGGGAGACCCAGTACTTC. The V and J genes are TRBV4-2 and TRBJ2-5; 10 bases are a match to TRBD2. V shed 0 bases, J shed 5 bases, and the junction held 12 bases outside the gene matches. The germline V gene has CDR1 LGHNA and CDR2 YNFKEQ. The CDR3 length is 18 residues.

The gene calls are TRBV5-1 and TRBJ2-7; 12 nucleotides match TRBD1. The CDR3 covers 16 residues. With 4 bases clipped from V and 5 bases from J, the junction kept 10 bases outside the gene matches. CDR1 is SGHRS, CDR2 YFSETQ, per germline. CDR3 region: CASSDPGQGALDEQYF. CDR3 in DNA: TGCGCCAGCAGCGACCCGGGACAGGGGGCCCTCGACGAGCAGTACTTC.

V gene TRBV4-1 combines with J gene TRBJ1-1; D remains ambiguous. Germline CDR1 MGHRA, CDR2 YSYEKL. V lost 1 base to trimming and J lost 1 base, with 10 bases between them. This CDR3 is 15 amino acids long. In nucleotides, the CDR3 is TGCGCCAGCAGCCAAGGCACAGCACCGAACACTGAAGCTTTCTTT. It specifies CASSQGTAPNTEAFF.

The J gene is TRBJ2-7, the V gene TRBV5-5, with TRBD2 matching 7 bases. Germline-derived CDR1 and CDR2 are SGHKS and YYEKEE (reference sequence). The CDR3 covers 16 residues. Germline trimming cut 5 bases from V and 4 bases from J; bases unmatched to any gene: 15. CDR3 in amino acids: CASSYDPIAGVYEQYF. The CDR3 nucleotides read TGTGCCAGCAGTTACGATCCCATCGCGGGGGTATACGAGCAGTACTTC.

This chain uses TRBV18 with TRBJ1-4; 9 bases line up with TRBD1. The V and J ends lost 5 bases and 5 bases, in that order; junction bases with no gene match: 6. Germline CDR1 is KGHSH and CDR2 is LQKENI. The CDR3 has 15 residues. CDR3 in DNA: TGTGCCAGCTCATCGCTACAGGGGGCAAATGAAAAACTGTTTTTT. Protein product: CASSSLQGANEKLFF.

The chain couples TRBV15 to TRBJ1-1; 10 bases align to TRBD1. Germline V gene sequence: CDR1 LNHNV, CDR2 YYDKDF (reference sequence). The V and J ends lost 7 bases and 5 bases, in that order; junction bases with no gene match: 7. This CDR3 has 14 amino acids. CDR3 in DNA: TGTGCCACCACCCGGGACAGGGGAGCAACTGAAGCTTTCTTT. This encodes CATTRDRGATEAFF.

The CDR3 protein is CASSPLGIAGNYEQYF. The CDR3 DNA reads TGTGCCAGCAGTCCGTTGGGAATAGCGGGTAACTACGAGCAGTACTTC. The chain employs TRBV27 and TRBJ2-7; 7 bases are shared with TRBD2. J gave up 3 bases and V 5 bases, and 13 bases lay outside the gene matches. The CDR3 has 16 residues. CDR1 is MNHEY and CDR2 is SMNVEV in the germline V gene (reference sequence).

The chain employs TRBV12-5 and TRBJ2-5; 8 nucleotides align to TRBD2. This CDR3 region has 17 residues. Germline V lookup: CDR1 LGHNT, CDR2 FRNRAP. V trimming: 5 bases; J trimming: 5 bases; junction bases outside the gene matches: 16. The CDR3 bases are TGTGCTAGTGGTCGTCGGTCGGGGGGGGATAAGCCGGAGACCCAGTACTTC. The encoded protein is CASGRRSGGDKPETQYF.

This rearrangement joins TRBV6-1 to TRBJ1-2, with a weak D call TRBD1 (5 bases). CDR3 length: 15 residues. Trimming took 1 base from V and 2 from J, leaving 11 bases between them. In germline, CDR1 is MNHNS, CDR2 SASEGT. For the CDR3, the DNA is TGTGCCAGCAGTGAAGGAAATCGGGGGAACTATGGCTACACCTTC. Protein: CASSEGNRGNYGYTF.

The V call is TRBV5-4, the J call TRBJ1-2; TRBD1 aligns across 9 bases. In germline, CDR1 is SGHNT, CDR2 YYREEE (reference sequence). The CDR3 contains 15 residues. With V trimmed by 3 bases and J by 0 bases, 3 bases remained unmatched. The CDR3 coding sequence is TGTGCCAGCAGCTGGGACAGGGTGGCTAACTATGGCTACACCTTC. Translating gives CASSWDRVANYGYTF.

The CDR3 bases are TGTGCCACCCGGACTGGGAGCACAGATACGCAGTATTTT. Its protein product is CATRTGSTDTQYF. V usage is TRBV6-1 and J usage is TRBJ2-3, with D maybe TRBD2 (5 bases). Germline assignment: CDR1 MNHNS and CDR2 SASEGT. The CDR3 loop spans 13 amino acids. V lost 10 bases and J 0 bases, leaving 11 bases between the germline ends.

In DNA form, the CDR3 reads TGCGCCAGCAGCCCGAACTCGGGGAACACCATATATTTT. This translates into CASSPNSGNTIYF. This chain joins TRBV5-1 and TRBJ1-3; D is undetermined. The CDR3 covers 13 residues. The germline V and J ends were trimmed by 4 bases and 7 bases, with 12 bases remaining between them. Germline CDR1 and CDR2: SGHRS and YFSETQ.

The V gene is TRBV27, the J gene TRBJ2-5; 11 positions agree with TRBD2. This CDR3 has 16 residues. With 2 bases clipped from V and 3 bases from J, the junction kept 5 bases outside the gene matches. The germline V gene encodes CDR1 MNHEY and CDR2 SMNVEV (reference sequence). Here the CDR3 DNA reads TGTGCCAGCAGTTTACTAGCGGGAGGTATGGAAGAGACCCAGTACTTC. As protein: CASSLLAGGMEETQYF.

The chain has TRBV9 and TRBJ2-1, with TRBD2 matching over 7 bases. Per germline, CDR1 SGDLS and CDR2 YYNGEE. CDR3 length: 14 residues. V lost 7 bases to trimming and J lost 5 bases; unmatched junction nucleotides: 9. The CDR3 spells CASSISGYNNEQFF. In DNA, the CDR3 is TGTGCCAGCTCAATTAGCGGGTATAACAATGAGCAGTTCTTC.

The chain links TRBV30 to TRBJ1-2, with 7 nucleotides matching TRBD1. The CDR3 runs to 14 residues. Trimming at V came to 0 bases and at J to 8 bases, leaving 9 bases not matched to a gene. In germline, CDR1 is GTSNPN, CDR2 SVGIG (reference sequence). In DNA form, the CDR3 reads TGTGCCTGGAGTGTACAAGGGGGCGCTTGGGGCTACACCTTC. Translating it yields CAWSVQGGAWGYTF.

This sequence joins TRBV7-8 and TRBJ1-1; D gene ambiguous. The CDR3 loop spans 13 amino acids. V lost 1 base to trimming and J lost 10 bases, with 13 bases between them. Germline V gene sequence: CDR1 SGHVS, CDR2 FQNEAQ. The CDR3 region is CASSLDGDLGAFF. The CDR3 DNA is TGTGCCAGCAGCTTAGACGGTGATCTTGGAGCTTTCTTT.

The chain combines TRBV6-5 with TRBJ1-1; D not certain. The germline V and J ends were trimmed by 4 bases and 0 bases, with 9 bases remaining between them. CDR3 size: 14 residues. Germline CDR1 is MNHEY and CDR2 is SVGAGI. In DNA form, the CDR3 reads TGTGCCAGCAGTTCCCTATTTATGAACACTGAAGCTTTCTTT. It encodes CASSSLFMNTEAFF.

This sequence joins TRBV10-2 and TRBJ1-5, with a weak D call TRBD1 (5 bases). This CDR3 is 13 amino acids long. V gave up 6 bases and J gave up 7 bases, with 13 bases separating them. CDR1 WSHSY and CDR2 SAAADI come from the germline V gene. The CDR3 DNA is TGCGCCAGCAGGTCCCAGGGAGGACAGCCCCAGCATTTT. It specifies CASRSQGGQPQHF.

A word on this clone: Different DNA sequences within this sample yield the same CDR3. The chain links TRBV30 to TRBJ1-1; a possible D gene is TRBD1 (6 bases). CDR1 GTSNPN and CDR2 SVGIG come from the germline V gene (reference sequence). V was pared by 0 bases and J by 5 bases, with 10 bases between. The length of the CDR3 is 13 residues. The CDR3: CAWSVQGDTEAFF. The DNA for the CDR3 is TGTGCCTGGAGTGTACAGGGAGATACTGAAGCTTTCTTT.

The rearrangement uses TRBV4-2 and TRBJ2-7; D perhaps matches TRBD1 (6 bases). CDR3 length equals 14 residues. The ends were cut back, 3 bases at V and 1 base at J, with 10 bases in the middle. From germline, CDR1 is LGHNA and CDR2 YNFKEQ. CDR3 protein: CASSQGQGSYEQYF. CDR3 DNA sequence: TGTGCCAGCAGCCAGGGTCAGGGGTCCTACGAGCAGTACTTC.

This sequence joins TRBV19 and TRBJ1-2, with D possibly TRBD1 on 6 matching bases. The CDR3 consists of 12 residues. The V and J ends lost 5 bases and 7 bases respectively, with 11 bases between them. CDR1 LNHDA and CDR2 SQIVND come from the germline V gene (reference sequence). The CDR3 DNA is TGTGCCAGTAGTCCAACAGGGACTGGCTACACCTTC. Translating gives CASSPTGTGYTF.

The gene calls are TRBV28 and TRBJ2-2, with D possibly being TRBD1 (6 bases). The CDR3 runs 15 residues. Germline assignment: CDR1 MDHEN and CDR2 SYDVKM. Trimming removed 6 bases from V and 2 bases from J, with 13 bases in between. The CDR3 reads CASRFWTDNTGELFF. CDR3 sequence (DNA): TGTGCCAGCAGATTCTGGACAGATAACACCGGGGAGCTGTTTTTT.

The chain recombines TRBV7-2 with TRBJ2-7, with D unclear. The CDR3 has 14 residues. The germline V gene encodes CDR1 SGHTA and CDR2 FQGNSA. V shed 1 base and J shed 2 bases, with 9 bases lying between them. The CDR3 reads CASSLVGRTYEQYF. The CDR3 DNA reads TGTGCCAGCAGCTTAGTTGGCAGGACCTACGAGCAGTACTTC.

The V and J genes are TRBV13 and TRBJ2-5; TRBD1 might be the D (6 bases). Trimming shortened V by 10 bases and J by 7 bases, and 25 bases separated the two germline ends. The CDR3 totals 15 residues. Germline assignment: CDR1 PRHDT and CDR2 FYEKMQ (reference sequence). CDR3 nucleotide sequence: TGTGCCACCTTTGACAGCCGGGACCCCAGGGGGACCCAGTACTTC. It codes for CATFDSRDPRGTQYF.

This chain uses TRBV6-5 with TRBJ1-1; D remains unclear. V was cut by 0 bases and J by 4 bases, with 12 bases left in between. The CDR3 spans 15 residues. In germline, CDR1 is MNHEY, CDR2 SVGAGI. Here the CDR3 DNA reads TGTGCCAGCAGTTACTCGTGGAGGGTTGGCACTGAAGCTTTCTTT. It codes for CASSYSWRVGTEAFF.

The rearrangement uses TRBV18 and TRBJ2-2; no reliable D call. Germline lookup yields CDR1 KGHSH and CDR2 LQKENI. V lost 5 bases and J 1 base, leaving 11 bases between the germline ends. CDR3 length: 15 amino acids. This CDR3 is CASSVGQVNTGELFF. Written as DNA, the CDR3 is TGTGCCAGCTCAGTCGGTCAGGTGAACACCGGGGAGCTGTTTTTT.